The next 25 T cell receptor beta chains were all read from a single sample in a study of chemoradiotherapy in HPV16-positive cancers. Assay used: immunoSEQ multiplex PCR; TCRdb lists only in-frame clones, some missing. The data contain some 3,100 clones, roughly nine tenths of them singletons. The material sequenced was tumor tissue, taken from a patient who underwent chemoradiotherapy. Every receptor here comes from a human donor with HPV-associated anogenital cancer.

The rearrangement joins TRBV4-3 to TRBJ1-2; D may be TRBD1 (5 bases). Germline V gene sequence: CDR1 LGHNA, CDR2 YSLEER. The CDR3 loop spans 14 amino acids. V shed 0 bases and J shed 5 bases, with 10 bases lying between them. The CDR3 coding sequence is TGCGCCAGCAGCCAAGAAGAAGGGGCTTATGGCTACACCTTC. Translation: CASSQEEGAYGYTF.

The V gene is TRBV14, the J gene TRBJ2-1, with 8 bases fitting TRBD2. There are 19 residues in the CDR3. Germline V lookup: CDR1 SGHDN, CDR2 FVKESK. J was trimmed by 2 bases and V by 5 bases; bases with no gene match: 17. CDR3 protein: CASSSGTSLTRMAYNEQFF. CDR3 sequence (DNA): TGTGCCAGCAGCTCCGGGACTAGTCTCACGAGGATGGCCTACAATGAGCAGTTCTTC.

The genes are TRBV20-1 and TRBJ1-2, with D perhaps matching TRBD1 (6 bases). CDR1 and CDR2 from the germline V gene are DFQATT and SNEGSKA (reference sequence). V was shortened by 5 bases and J by 3 bases, with 7 bases between the two germline ends. There are 11 residues in the CDR3. CDR3 in amino acids: CSAAGDYGYTF. The CDR3 DNA is TGCAGTGCTGCAGGGGACTATGGCTACACCTTC.

The chain employs TRBV5-1 and TRBJ2-2; D is unclear. The CDR3 has 15 residues. V was pared by 2 bases and J by 0 bases, with 8 bases between. In germline, CDR1 is SGHRS, CDR2 YFSETQ. CDR3 bases: TGCGCCAGCAGCTTTAAAGGAGCGAACACCGGGGAGCTGTTTTTT. This encodes CASSFKGANTGELFF.

The CDR3 bases are TGTGCCAGCTCCCAGGATGGCGGGAGTTCTTGGAATGAGCAGTTCTTC. Translated, it gives CASSQDGGSSWNEQFF. The genes are TRBV7-3 and TRBJ2-1, with 7 nucleotides matching TRBD2. The CDR3 spans 16 residues. CDR1 SGHTA and CDR2 FQGTGA come from the germline V gene. V gave up 8 bases and J gave up 7 bases; unmatched junction bases: 17. Variable domain in full (rest from reference TRBV7-3 and TRBJ2-1): GAGVSQTPSNKVTEKGKYVELRCDPISGHTALYWYRQSLGQGPEFLIYFQGTGAADDSGLPNDRFFAVRPEGSVSTLKIQRTERGDSAVYLCASSQDGGSSWNEQFFGPGTRLTVL.

This rearrangement joins TRBV6-1 to TRBJ2-1; possible D gene TRBD1, 5 bases. The CDR3 contains 13 residues. Germline V CDR1 and CDR2: MNHNS, SASEGT. The V gene lost 8 bases and the J gene lost 5 bases, with 13 bases spanning the gap. CDR3 residues: CASGKTVDNEQFF. The CDR3 nucleotides read TGTGCCAGCGGGAAGACAGTGGACAATGAGCAGTTCTTC.

This clone was observed a single time. The chain is built from TRBV6-5 and TRBJ1-2; 8 bases map to TRBD1. Germline lookup yields CDR1 MNHEY and CDR2 SVGAGI. After removal of 2 bases from V and 6 bases from J, the junction contained 8 bases not matched to a gene. The CDR3 length is 15 residues. CDR3 loop: CASSYGQGAIHGYTF. CDR3 nucleotide sequence: TGTGCCAGCAGTTACGGCCAGGGGGCGATCCATGGCTACACCTTC.

The chain joins TRBV7-2 to TRBJ1-2, with 9 bases lining up with TRBD1. Germline assignment: CDR1 SGHTA and CDR2 FQGNSA. Unmatched junction bases numbered 0, after V lost 3 bases and J lost 4 bases. CDR3 size: 13 residues. The CDR3 loop reads CASSLGQGYGYTF. As DNA, the CDR3 is TGTGCCAGCAGCTTGGGACAGGGCTATGGCTACACCTTC.

The V call is TRBV6-6, the J call TRBJ1-5; D is unclear. Between the trimmed V and J ends, which lost 6 bases and 2 bases, there was a span of 5 bases. Germline V gene data show CDR1 as MNHNY and CDR2 as SVGAGI (reference sequence). The CDR3 totals 12 residues. The CDR3 sequence is CASSQGNQPQHF. CDR3 sequence (DNA): TGTGCCAGCAGCCAAGGCAATCAGCCCCAGCATTTT.

This chain links TRBV7-2 with TRBJ1-2; a possible D gene is TRBD1 (5 bases). The CDR3 loop spans 15 amino acids. CDR1 is SGHTA, CDR2 FQGNSA, per germline. The ends were cut back, 4 bases at V and 4 bases at J, with 16 bases in the middle. The CDR3 sequence is CASSYGGGYGYGYTF. The CDR3 nucleotides read TGTGCCAGCAGCTACGGGGGGGGATACGGCTATGGCTACACCTTC.

This clone has more than one count but fewer than ten. The CDR3, as DNA: TGTGCCAGCACAAACTCCTACGAGCAGTACTTC. This gives the protein CASTNSYEQYF. The chain has TRBV19 and TRBJ2-7; D remains ambiguous. The CDR3 sequence is 11 residues long. Trimming shortened V by 9 bases and J by 0 bases, and 6 bases separated the two germline ends. Germline V gives CDR1 LNHDA, CDR2 SQIVND (reference sequence).

CDR3 nucleotides: TGTGCCAGCAGCCCGCAGGGGGGGATCGGGGAGCTGTTTTTT. Protein product: CASSPQGGIGELFF. The V and J genes are TRBV7-2 and TRBJ2-2; D could derive from TRBD1 or TRBD2 (7 bases each). Between the trimmed V and J ends, which lost 5 bases and 7 bases, there was a span of 14 bases. The CDR3 spans 14 residues. CDR1 SGHTA and CDR2 FQGNSA come from the germline V gene.

This clone was seen once. The chain employs TRBV10-3 and TRBJ1-2, with TRBD1 identical over 10 bases. The CDR3 totals 13 residues. Germline-derived CDR1 and CDR2 are ENHRY and SYGVKD. The V segment lost 11 bases and the J segment 5 bases; nucleotides outside the gene matches: 8. The CDR3 loop is CAVAGDRGYGYTF. The CDR3 DNA sequence: TGTGCCGTCGCTGGGGACAGGGGTTATGGCTACACCTTC.

The sample holds one count of this clone. The chain combines TRBV7-9 with TRBJ2-2; 7 bases map to TRBD1. Germline V gives CDR1 SEHNR, CDR2 FQNEAQ (reference sequence). Trimming took 3 bases from V and 5 from J; bases not matched to a gene: 3. The CDR3 is made up of 14 amino acids. The CDR3 loop reads CASSFTGETGELFF. CDR3 in DNA: TGTGCCAGCAGCTTTACAGGGGAGACCGGGGAGCTGTTTTTT.

This clone was counted only a few times. The chain links TRBV4-2 to TRBJ1-2; D may be TRBD1 (5 bases). Germline CDR1 is LGHNA and CDR2 is YNFKEQ. V dropped 0 bases and J dropped 0 bases, with 8 bases sitting between them. CDR3 size: 15 residues. In nucleotides, the CDR3 is TGTGCCAGCAGCCAAGATAGACAGCCTAACTATGGCTACACCTTC. Translation: CASSQDRQPNYGYTF.

The gene calls are TRBV7-2 and TRBJ1-5; D might be TRBD1 (5 bases). CDR1 and CDR2 (germline): SGHTA, FQGNSA. The V gene lost 1 base and the J gene lost 7 bases, with 14 bases spanning the gap. The CDR3 contains 15 residues. The CDR3 DNA is TGTGCCAGCAGCTTAGGCGGAGCGGGGGTCCAGCCCCAGCATTTT. Its protein product is CASSLGGAGVQPQHF.

V and J are TRBV5-1 and TRBJ2-3; possible D gene TRBD1, 5 bases. V lost 2 bases to trimming and J lost 10 bases, with 8 bases between them. Germline V gene data show CDR1 as SGHRS and CDR2 as YFSETQ. The CDR3 covers 11 residues. The DNA for the CDR3 is TGCGCCAGCAGCTTAGGGGCTTCGCAGTATTTT. It is translated as CASSLGASQYF.

V is TRBV7-2 and J is TRBJ2-7; D is unresolved. The V end was cut by 2 bases, the J end by 0 bases, with 14 bases between. The CDR3 covers 16 residues. CDR1 is SGHTA and CDR2 is FQGNSA in the germline V gene. In DNA form, the CDR3 reads TGTGCCAGCAGCTTACAGTCCTCAGGCCTCTCCTACGAGCAGTACTTC. It yields the protein CASSLQSSGLSYEQYF.

The chain is built from TRBV6-5 and TRBJ2-3; D uncertain. The V gene's germline CDR1 is MNHEY and CDR2 SVGAGI. The CDR3 consists of 14 residues. The V gene lost 4 bases and the J gene lost 2 bases, with 10 bases spanning the gap. CDR3 DNA sequence: TGTGCCAGCAGTTTCGGGCCTTCCACAGATACGCAGTATTTT. Translated, it gives CASSFGPSTDTQYF.

This chain links TRBV2 with TRBJ1-3; D is undetermined. This CDR3 has 17 residues. V shed 0 bases and J shed 1 base, with 13 bases lying between them. CDR1 and CDR2 from the germline V gene are SNHLY and FYNNEI. The CDR3 protein is CASSEARLINSGNTIYF. The CDR3 DNA reads TGTGCCAGCAGTGAAGCCCGCCTGATCAATTCTGGAAACACCATATATTTT.

This chain connects TRBV5-1 to TRBJ2-3; 8 bases agree with TRBD2. There are 15 residues in the CDR3. V was clipped by 0 bases and J by 4 bases; unmatched bases: 4. Germline V gene lookup returns CDR1 SGHRS and CDR2 YFSETQ. The CDR3 is CASSLVGREADTQYF. Here the CDR3 DNA reads TGCGCCAGCAGCTTGGTTGGGCGGGAGGCAGATACGCAGTATTTT.

V usage is TRBV11-2 and J usage is TRBJ2-5; D unresolved. Trimming took 8 bases from V and 2 from J, leaving 9 bases between them. Per germline, CDR1 SGHAT and CDR2 FQNNGV. The CDR3 covers 12 residues. The CDR3 DNA is TGTGCCAGCGGTCACGTTCAAGAGACCCAGTACTTC. Translation gives CASGHVQETQYF.

V and J are TRBV15 and TRBJ1-1; D is uncertain. V was trimmed by 0 bases and J by 7 bases, leaving 12 bases between them. The CDR3 covers 14 residues. The germline gives CDR1 LNHNV, CDR2 YYDKDF (reference sequence). CDR3 sequence (DNA): TGTGCCACCAGCAGAGATCGGGAGGCCGATGAAGCTTTCTTT. It encodes CATSRDREADEAFF.

This rearrangement joins TRBV6-4 to TRBJ2-6; tentatively, D is TRBD1 (6 bases). The CDR3 is made up of 17 amino acids. With 2 bases removed from V and 1 base from J, the gap between germline ends came to 12 bases. Germline lookup yields CDR1 MRHNA and CDR2 SNTAGT. The CDR3 loop is CASSDGQGPSGANVLTF. The CDR3 DNA reads TGTGCCAGCAGTGACGGTCAGGGGCCGTCTGGGGCCAACGTCCTGACTTTC.

This clone has just one count. The gene calls are TRBV7-9 and TRBJ1-4, with 9 bases that match TRBD1. The CDR3 extends over 14 amino acids. V shed 5 bases and J 8 bases; nucleotides not matched to a gene: 6. Germline assignment: CDR1 SEHNR and CDR2 FQNEAQ (reference sequence). CDR3 DNA: TGTGCCAGCAGCCCAGGGACAGGGAGAGAAAAACTGTTTTTT. Protein: CASSPGTGREKLFF.